The source of this T cell receptor (beta chain) is a study of patients and donors after allogeneic stem cell transplantation. TCRdb itself ran the RT-PCR reads through MiXCR, one entry per CDR3 protein. Of approximately 170,000 distinct CDR3 sequences listed, approximately 30% are singletons. This clonotype was detected a few times. V lost 4 bases to trimming and J lost 5 bases; unmatched junction nucleotides: 6. The CDR3 is made up of 16 amino acids. Germline V gene data show CDR1 as SGHTA and CDR2 as FQGNSA. The clonotype comes from a human donor who was either an allogeneic HSCT recipient or a stem cell or donor lymphocyte infusion donor (not recorded which). It is not recorded whose cells these are; they may come from a transplant donor. The chain employs TRBV7-2 and TRBJ2-2; 11 bases line up with TRBD2. Material: blood, either unsorted or a sorted T cell fraction (not recorded which). DNA of the CDR3: TGTGCCAGCAGCTCCACTAGCGGGAGAGTAACCGGGGAGCTGTTTTTT. This translates into CASSSTSGRVTGELFF.